Listed here is a single TCR beta chain. The data belong to a study of control samples from healthy donors and cancer patients. The trim removed 1 base at V and 6 bases at J, leaving 14 bases unmatched. Looked up from germline, CDR1 is SGHRS and CDR2 is YFSETQ. The CDR3 covers 17 residues. Using immunoSEQ multiplex PCR, the repertoire was profiled, and TCRdb retains in-frame clones only, with some absent. Found here are fewer than 95,000 clones, 70% to 90% of them singletons; the top ten hold 2% to 2.5%. The chain is built from TRBV5-1 and TRBJ2-7; 9 bases map to TRBD2. The TCR sequence derives from a middle-aged woman in good health. Source material: blood. CDR3 loop: CASSLRAGGSVVREQYF. As DNA, the CDR3 is TGCGCCAGCAGCTTGCGAGCGGGGGGAAGCGTCGTGCGCGAGCAGTACTTC.